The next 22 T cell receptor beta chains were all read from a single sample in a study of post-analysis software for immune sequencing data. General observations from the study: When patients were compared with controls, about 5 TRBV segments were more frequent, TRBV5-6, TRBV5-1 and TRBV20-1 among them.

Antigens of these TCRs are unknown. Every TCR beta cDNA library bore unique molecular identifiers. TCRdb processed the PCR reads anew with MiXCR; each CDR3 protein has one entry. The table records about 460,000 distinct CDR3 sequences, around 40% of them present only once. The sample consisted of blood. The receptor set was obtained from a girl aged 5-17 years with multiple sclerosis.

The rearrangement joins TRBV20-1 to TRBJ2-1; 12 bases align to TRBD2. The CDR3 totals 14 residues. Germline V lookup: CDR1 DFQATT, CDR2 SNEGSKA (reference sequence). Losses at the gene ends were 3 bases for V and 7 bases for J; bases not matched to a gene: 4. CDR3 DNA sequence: TGCAGTGCTAGGACTAGCGGGAGAACAAATGAGCAGTTCTTC. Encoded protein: CSARTSGRTNEQFF.

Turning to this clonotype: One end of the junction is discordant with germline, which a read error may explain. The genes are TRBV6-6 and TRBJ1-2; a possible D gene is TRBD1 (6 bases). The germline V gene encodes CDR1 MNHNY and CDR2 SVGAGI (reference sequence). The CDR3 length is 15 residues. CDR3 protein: CAGSYPTGGAEGYTF. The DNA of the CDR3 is TGTGCCGGCAGTTACCCGACGGGGGGGGCGGAGGGCTACACCTTC.

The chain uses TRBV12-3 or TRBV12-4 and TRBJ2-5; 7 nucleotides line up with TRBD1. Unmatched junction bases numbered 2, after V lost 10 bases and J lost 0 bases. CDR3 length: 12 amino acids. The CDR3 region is CANGQDQETQYF. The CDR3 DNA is TGTGCCAACGGACAGGACCAAGAGACCCAGTACTTC.

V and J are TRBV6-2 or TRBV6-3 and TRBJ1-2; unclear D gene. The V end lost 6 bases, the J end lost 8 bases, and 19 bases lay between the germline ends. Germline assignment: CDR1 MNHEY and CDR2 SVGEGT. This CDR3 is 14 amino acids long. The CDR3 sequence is CASSSRIELGGYTF. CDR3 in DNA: TGTGCCAGCAGCTCCCGGATAGAGCTGGGCGGCTACACCTTC.

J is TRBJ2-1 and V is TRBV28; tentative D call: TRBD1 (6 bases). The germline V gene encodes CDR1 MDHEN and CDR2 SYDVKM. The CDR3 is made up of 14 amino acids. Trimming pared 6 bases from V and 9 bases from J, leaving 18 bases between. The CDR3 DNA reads TGTGCCAGCAGCCCCCTATTAAGGGGGAGTGAGCAGTTCTTC. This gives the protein CASSPLLRGSEQFF.

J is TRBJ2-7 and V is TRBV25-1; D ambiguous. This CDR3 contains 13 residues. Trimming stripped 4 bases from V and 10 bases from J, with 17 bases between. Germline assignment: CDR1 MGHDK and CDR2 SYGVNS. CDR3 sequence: CASSGEGGDTQYF. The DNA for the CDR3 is TGTGCCAGCAGTGGGGAAGGCGGAGACACCCAGTACTTC.

The DNA of the CDR3 is TGTGCCAGCAGCTTAGGAGTGGGCCCTTCGGGCAATCAGCCCCAGCATTTT. Translating gives CASSLGVGPSGNQPQHF. The chain employs TRBV7-9 and TRBJ1-5; D is unclear. The CDR3 is 17 amino acids. Trimming took off 1 base at V and 2 bases at J, with 15 bases between the two ends. CDR1 SEHNR and CDR2 FQNEAQ come from the germline V gene (reference sequence).

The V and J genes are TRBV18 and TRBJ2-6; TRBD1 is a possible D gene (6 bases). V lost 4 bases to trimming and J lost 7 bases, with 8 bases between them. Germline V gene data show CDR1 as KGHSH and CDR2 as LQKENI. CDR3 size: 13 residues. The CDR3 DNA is TGTGCCAGCTCACTAGGGACAGCCAACGTCCTGACTTTC. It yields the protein CASSLGTANVLTF.

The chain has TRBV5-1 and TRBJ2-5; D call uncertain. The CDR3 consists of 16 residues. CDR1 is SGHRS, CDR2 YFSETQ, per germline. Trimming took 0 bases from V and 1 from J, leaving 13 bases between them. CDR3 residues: CASSLARYSTQETQYF. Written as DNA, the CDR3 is TGCGCCAGCAGCTTGGCCCGCTACTCCACCCAAGAGACCCAGTACTTC.

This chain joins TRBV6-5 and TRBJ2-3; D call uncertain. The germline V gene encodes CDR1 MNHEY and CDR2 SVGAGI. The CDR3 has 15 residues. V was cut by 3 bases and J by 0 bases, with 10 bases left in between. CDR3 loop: CASSYLRSSTDTQYF. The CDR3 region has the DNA TGTGCCAGCAGTTATCTTCGTTCTAGCACAGATACGCAGTATTTT.

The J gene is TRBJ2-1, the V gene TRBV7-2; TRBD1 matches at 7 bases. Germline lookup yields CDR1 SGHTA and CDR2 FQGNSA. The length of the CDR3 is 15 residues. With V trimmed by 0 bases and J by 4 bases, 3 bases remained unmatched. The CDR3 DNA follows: TGTGCCAGCAGCTTAGCAGGGACAGATTACAATGAGCAGTTCTTC. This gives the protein CASSLAGTDYNEQFF. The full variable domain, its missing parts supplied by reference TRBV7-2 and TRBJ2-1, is GAGVSQSPSNKVTEKGKDVELRCDPISGHTALYWYRQSLGQGLEFLIYFQGNSAPDKSGLPSDRFSAERTGGSVSTLTIQRTQQEDSAVYLCASSLAGTDYNEQFFGPGTRLTVL.

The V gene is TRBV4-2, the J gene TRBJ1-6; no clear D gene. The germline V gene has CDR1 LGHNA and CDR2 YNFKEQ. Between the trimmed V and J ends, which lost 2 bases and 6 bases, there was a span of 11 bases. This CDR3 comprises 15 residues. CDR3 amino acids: CASSQSGDSNSPLHF. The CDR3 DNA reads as TGTGCCAGCAGCCAAAGTGGGGATAGTAATTCACCCCTCCACTTT.

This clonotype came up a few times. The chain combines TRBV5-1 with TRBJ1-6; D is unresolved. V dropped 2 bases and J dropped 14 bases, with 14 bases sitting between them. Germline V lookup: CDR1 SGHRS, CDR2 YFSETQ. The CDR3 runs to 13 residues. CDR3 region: CASSFSGLETLHF. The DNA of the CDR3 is TGCGCCAGCAGCTTCAGCGGCCTGGAGACCCTCCACTTT.

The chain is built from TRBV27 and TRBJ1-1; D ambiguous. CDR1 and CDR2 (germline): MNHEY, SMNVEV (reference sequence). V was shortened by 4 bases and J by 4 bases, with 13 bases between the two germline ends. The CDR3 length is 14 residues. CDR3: CASSCSGFGTEAFF. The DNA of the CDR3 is TGTGCCAGCAGTTGTTCCGGGTTCGGCACTGAAGCTTTCTTT.

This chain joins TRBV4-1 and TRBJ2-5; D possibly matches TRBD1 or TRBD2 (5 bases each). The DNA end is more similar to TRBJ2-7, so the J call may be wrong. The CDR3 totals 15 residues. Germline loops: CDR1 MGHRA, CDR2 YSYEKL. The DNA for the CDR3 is TGCGCCAGCAGCCAAAAAGGTCCGGGACGCTACGAGCAGTACTTC. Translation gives CASSQKGPGRYEQYF.

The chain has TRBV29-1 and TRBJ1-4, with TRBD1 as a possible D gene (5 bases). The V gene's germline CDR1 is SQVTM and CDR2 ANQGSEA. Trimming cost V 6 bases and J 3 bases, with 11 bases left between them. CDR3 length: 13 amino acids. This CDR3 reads CSVRGLANEKLFF. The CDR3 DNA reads TGCAGCGTCCGGGGGTTGGCTAATGAAAAACTGTTTTTT.

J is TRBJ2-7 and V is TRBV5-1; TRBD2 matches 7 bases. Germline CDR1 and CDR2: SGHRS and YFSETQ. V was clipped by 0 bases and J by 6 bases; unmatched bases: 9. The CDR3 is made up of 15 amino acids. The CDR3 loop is CASSLDGRRVGEQYF. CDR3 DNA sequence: TGCGCCAGCAGCTTGGACGGGAGGAGGGTTGGCGAGCAGTACTTC.

The DNA of the CDR3 is TGTGCCATCAGCCCGATGGGCACAGATACGCAGTATTTT. It yields the protein CAISPMGTDTQYF. The V and J genes are TRBV10-3 and TRBJ2-3; D unresolved. Germline assignment: CDR1 ENHRY and CDR2 SYGVKD. The CDR3 consists of 13 residues. V was clipped by 6 bases and J by 1 base, with 8 bases between them.

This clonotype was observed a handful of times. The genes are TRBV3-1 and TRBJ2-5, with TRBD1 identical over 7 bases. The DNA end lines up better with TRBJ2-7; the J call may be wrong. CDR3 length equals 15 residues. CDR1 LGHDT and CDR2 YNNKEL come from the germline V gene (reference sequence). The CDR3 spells CASSLQAGGQDEQYF. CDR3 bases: TGTGCCAGCAGCCTCCAGGCAGGGGGTCAGGACGAGCAGTACTTC.

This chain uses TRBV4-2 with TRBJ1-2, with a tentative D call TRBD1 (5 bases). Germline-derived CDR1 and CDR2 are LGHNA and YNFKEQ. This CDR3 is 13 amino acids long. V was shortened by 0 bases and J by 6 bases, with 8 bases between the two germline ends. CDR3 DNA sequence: TGTGCCAGCAGCCAAGACCGGGGGGATGGCTACACCTTC. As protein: CASSQDRGDGYTF.

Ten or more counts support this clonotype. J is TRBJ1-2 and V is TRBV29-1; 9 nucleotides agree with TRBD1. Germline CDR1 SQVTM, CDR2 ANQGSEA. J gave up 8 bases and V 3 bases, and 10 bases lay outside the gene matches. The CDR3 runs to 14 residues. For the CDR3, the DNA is TGCAGCGTTGACCTCTCACGGACAGGGGACGGCTACACCTTC. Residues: CSVDLSRTGDGYTF.

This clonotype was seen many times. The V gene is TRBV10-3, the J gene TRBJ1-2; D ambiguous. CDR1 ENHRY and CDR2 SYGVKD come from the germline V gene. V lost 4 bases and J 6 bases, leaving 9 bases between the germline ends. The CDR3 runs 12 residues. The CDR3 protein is CAISAAADGYTF. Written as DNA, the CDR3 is TGTGCCATCAGTGCAGCAGCTGATGGCTACACCTTC.